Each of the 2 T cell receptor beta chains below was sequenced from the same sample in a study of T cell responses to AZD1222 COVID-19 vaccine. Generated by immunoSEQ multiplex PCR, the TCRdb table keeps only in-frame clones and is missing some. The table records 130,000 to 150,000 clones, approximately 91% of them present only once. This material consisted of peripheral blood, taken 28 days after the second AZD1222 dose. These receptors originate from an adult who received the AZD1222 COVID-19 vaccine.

Here the CDR3 reads CASSLLGPGTYEQYF. In DNA form, the CDR3 reads TGTGCCAGCAGCTTATTGGGGCCCGGAACCTACGAGCAGTACTTC. This chain connects TRBV11-3 to TRBJ2-7; D may be TRBD1 (5 bases). Looked up from germline, CDR1 is SGHNT and CDR2 is YENEEA. The length of the CDR3 is 15 residues. V was pared by 2 bases and J by 2 bases, with 13 bases between.

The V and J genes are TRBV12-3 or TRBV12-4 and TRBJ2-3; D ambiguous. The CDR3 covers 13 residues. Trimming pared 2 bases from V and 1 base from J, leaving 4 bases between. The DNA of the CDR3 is TGTGCCAGCAGTTTACCGGGCACAGATACGCAGTATTTT. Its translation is CASSLPGTDTQYF.